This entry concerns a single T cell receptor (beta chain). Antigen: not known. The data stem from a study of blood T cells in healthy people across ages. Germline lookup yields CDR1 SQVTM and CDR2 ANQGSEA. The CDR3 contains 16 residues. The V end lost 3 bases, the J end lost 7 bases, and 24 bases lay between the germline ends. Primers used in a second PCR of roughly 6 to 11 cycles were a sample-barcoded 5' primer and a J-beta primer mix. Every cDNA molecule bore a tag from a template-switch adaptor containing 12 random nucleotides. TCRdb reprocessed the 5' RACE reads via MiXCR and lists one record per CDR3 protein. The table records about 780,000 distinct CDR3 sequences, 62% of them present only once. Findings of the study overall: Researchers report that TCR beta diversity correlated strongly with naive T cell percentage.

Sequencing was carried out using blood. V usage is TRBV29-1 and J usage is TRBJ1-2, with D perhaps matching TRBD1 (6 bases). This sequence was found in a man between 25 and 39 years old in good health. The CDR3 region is CSVDVAGEPQLGGYTF. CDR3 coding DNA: TGCAGCGTTGACGTGGCAGGGGAACCCCAATTGGGTGGCTACACCTTC.